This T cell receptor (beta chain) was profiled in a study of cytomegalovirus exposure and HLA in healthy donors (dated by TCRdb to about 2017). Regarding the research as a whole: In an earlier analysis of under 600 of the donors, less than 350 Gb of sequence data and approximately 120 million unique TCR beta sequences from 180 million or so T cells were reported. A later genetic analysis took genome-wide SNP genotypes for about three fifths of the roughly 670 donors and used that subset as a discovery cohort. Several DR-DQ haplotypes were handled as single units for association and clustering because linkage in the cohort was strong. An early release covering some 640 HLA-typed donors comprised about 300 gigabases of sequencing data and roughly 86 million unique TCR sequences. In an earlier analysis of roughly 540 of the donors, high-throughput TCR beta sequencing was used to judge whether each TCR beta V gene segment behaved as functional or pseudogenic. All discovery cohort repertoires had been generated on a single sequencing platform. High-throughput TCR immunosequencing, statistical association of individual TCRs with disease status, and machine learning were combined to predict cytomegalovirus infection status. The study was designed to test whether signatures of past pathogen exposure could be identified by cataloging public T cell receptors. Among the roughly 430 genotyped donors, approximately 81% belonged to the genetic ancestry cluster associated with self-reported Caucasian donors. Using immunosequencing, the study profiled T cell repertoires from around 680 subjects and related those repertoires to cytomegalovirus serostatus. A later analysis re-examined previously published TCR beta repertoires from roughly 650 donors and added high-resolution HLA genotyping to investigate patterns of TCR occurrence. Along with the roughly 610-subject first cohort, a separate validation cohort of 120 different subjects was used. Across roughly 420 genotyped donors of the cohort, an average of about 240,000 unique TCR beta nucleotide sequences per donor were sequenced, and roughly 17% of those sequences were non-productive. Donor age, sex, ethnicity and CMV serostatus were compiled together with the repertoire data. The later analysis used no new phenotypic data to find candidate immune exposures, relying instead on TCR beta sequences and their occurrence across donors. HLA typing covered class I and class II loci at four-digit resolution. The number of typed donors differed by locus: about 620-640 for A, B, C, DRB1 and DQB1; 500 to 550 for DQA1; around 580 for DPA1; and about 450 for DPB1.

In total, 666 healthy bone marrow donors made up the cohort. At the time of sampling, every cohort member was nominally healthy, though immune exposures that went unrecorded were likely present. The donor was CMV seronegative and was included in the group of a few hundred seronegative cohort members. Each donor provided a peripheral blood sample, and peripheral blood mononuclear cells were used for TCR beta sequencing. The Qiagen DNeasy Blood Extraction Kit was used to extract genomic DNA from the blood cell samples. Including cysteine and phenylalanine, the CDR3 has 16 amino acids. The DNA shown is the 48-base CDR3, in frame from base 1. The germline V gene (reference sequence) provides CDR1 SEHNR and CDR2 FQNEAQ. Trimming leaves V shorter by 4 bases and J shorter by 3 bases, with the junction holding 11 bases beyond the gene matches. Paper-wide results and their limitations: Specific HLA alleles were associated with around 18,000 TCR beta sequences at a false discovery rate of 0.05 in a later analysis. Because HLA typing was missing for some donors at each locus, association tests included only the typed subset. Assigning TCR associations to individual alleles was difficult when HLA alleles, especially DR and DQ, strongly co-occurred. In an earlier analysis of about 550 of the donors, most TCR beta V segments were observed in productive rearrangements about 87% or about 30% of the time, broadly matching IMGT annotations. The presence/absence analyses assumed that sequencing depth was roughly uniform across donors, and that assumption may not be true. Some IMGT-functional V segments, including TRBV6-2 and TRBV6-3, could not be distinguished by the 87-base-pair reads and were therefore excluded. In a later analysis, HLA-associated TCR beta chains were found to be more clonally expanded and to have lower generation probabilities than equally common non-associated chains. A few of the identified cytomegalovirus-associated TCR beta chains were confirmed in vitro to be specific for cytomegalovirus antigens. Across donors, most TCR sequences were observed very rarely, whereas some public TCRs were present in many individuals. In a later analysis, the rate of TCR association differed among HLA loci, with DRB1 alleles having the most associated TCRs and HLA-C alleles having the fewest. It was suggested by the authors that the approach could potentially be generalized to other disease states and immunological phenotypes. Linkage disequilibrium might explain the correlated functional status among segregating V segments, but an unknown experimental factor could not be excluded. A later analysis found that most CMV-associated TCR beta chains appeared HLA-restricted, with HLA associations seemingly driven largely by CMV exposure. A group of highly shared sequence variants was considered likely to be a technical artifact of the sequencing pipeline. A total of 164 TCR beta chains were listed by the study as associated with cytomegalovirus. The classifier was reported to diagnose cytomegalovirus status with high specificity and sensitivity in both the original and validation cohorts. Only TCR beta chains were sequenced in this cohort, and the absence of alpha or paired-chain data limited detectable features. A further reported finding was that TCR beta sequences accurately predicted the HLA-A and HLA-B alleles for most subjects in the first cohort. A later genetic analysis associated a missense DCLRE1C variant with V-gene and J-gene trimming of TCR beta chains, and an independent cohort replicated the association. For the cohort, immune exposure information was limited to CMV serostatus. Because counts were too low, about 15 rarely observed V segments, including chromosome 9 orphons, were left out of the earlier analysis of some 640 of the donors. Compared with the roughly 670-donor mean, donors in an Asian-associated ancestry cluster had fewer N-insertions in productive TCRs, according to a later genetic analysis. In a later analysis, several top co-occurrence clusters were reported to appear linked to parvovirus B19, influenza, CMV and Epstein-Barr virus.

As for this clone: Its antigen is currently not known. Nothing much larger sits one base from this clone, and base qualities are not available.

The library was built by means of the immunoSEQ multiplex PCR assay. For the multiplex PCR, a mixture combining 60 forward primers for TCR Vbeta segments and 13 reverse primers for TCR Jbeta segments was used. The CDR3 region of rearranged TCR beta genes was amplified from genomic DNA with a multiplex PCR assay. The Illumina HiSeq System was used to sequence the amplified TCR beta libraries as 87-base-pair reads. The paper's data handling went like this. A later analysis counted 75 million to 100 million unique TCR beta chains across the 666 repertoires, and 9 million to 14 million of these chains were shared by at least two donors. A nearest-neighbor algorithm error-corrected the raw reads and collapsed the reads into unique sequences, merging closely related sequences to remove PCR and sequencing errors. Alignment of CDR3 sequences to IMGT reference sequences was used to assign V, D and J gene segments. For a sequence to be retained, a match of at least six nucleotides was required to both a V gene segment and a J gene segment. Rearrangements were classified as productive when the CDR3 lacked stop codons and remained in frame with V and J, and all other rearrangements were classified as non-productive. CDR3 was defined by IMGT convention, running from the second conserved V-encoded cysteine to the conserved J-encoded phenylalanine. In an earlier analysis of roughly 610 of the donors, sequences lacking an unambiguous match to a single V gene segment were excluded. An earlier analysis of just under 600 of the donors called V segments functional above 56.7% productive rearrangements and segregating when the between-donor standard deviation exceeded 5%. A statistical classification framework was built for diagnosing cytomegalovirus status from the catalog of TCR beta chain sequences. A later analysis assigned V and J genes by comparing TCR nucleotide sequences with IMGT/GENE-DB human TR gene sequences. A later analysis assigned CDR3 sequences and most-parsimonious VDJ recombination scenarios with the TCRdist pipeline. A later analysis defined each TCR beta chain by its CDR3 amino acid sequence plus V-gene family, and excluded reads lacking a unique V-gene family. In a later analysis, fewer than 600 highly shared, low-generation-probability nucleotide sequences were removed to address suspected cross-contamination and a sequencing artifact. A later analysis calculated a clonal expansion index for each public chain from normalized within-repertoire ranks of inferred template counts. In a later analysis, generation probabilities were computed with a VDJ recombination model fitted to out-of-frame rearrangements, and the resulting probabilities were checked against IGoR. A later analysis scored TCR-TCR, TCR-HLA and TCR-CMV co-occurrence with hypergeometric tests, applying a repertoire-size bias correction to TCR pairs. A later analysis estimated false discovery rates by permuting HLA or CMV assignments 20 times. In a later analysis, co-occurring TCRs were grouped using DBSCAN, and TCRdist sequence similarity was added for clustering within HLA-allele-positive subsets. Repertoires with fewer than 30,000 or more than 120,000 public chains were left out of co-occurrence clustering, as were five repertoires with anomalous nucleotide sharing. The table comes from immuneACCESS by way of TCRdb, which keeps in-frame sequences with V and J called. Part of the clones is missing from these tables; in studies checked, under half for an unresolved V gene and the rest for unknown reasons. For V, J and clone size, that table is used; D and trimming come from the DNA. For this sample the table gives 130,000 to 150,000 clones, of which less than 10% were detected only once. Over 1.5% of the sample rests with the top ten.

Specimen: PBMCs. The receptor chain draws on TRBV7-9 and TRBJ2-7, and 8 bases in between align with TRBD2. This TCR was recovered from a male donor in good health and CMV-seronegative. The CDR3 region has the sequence CASSSHSGDLGYEQYF. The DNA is TGTGCCAGCAGCTCCCATAGCGGGGATCTCGGCTACGAGCAGTACTTC.